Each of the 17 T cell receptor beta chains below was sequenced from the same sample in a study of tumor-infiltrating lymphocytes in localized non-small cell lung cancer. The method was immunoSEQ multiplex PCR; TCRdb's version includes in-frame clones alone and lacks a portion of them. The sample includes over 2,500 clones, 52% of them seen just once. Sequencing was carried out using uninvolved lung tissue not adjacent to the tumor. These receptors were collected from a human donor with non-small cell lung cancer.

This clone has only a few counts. CDR3 sequence reads: CASKQREAADTQYF. DNA for the CDR3: TGTGCCAGCAAGCAGCGGGAGGCCGCAGATACGCAGTATTTT. The chain employs TRBV7-9 and TRBJ2-3, with 9 bases matching TRBD2. The CDR3 loop spans 14 amino acids. Germline V lookup: CDR1 SEHNR, CDR2 FQNEAQ (reference sequence). The junction had 6 bases not matched to a gene; V was cut back by 7 bases and J by 4 bases.

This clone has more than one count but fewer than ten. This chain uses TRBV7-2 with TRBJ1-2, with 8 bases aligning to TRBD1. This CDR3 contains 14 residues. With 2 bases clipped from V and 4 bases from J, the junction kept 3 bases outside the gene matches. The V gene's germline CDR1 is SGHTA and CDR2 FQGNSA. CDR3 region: CASSLQGAVYGYTF. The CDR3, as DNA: TGTGCCAGCAGCTTACAGGGGGCCGTCTATGGCTACACCTTC.

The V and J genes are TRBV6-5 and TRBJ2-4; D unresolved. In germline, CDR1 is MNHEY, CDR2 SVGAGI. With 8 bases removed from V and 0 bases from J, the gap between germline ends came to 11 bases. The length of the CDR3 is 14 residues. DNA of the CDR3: TGTGCCAGCTCCCTGCTTTTAGCCAAAAACATTCAGTACTTC. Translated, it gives CASSLLLAKNIQYF.

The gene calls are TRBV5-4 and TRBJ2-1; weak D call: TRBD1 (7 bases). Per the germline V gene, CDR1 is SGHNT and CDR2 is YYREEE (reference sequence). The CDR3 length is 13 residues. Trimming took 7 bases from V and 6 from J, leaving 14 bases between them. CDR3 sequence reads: CASSIQGGNEQFF. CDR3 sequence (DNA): TGTGCCAGCTCGATCCAGGGGGGCAATGAGCAGTTCTTC.

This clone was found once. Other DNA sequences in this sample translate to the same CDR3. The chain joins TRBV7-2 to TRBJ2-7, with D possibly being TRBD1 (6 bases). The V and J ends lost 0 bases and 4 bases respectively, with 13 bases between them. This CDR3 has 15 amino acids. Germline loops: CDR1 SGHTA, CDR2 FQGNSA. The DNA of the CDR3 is TGTGCCAGCAGCTTAGCGCGGACAGAATATTACGAGCAGTACTTC. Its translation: CASSLARTEYYEQYF.

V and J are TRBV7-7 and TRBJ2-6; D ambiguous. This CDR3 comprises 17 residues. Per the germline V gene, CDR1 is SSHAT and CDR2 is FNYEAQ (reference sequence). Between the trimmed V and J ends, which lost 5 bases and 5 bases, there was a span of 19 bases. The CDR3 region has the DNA TGTGCCAGCAGCGGCAAACCGCCACAAAGTCGGGCCAACGTCCTGACTTTC. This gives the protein CASSGKPPQSRANVLTF.

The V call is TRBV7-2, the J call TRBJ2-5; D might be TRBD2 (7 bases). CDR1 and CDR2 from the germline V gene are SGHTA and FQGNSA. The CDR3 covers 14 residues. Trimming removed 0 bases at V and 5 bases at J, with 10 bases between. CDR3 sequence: CASSLAGGLETQYF. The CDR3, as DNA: TGTGCCAGCAGCTTAGCGGGGGGGCTGGAGACCCAGTACTTC.

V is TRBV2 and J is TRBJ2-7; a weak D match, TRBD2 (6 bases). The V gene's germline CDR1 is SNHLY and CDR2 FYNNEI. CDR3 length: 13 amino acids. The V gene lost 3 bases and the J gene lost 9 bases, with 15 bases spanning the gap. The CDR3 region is CASSERDPLGQYF. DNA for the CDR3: TGTGCCAGCAGTGAGCGGGACCCCCTGGGGCAGTACTTC.

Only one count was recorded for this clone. The CDR3 DNA follows: TGTGCCAGCAGAGAACAGGGGATCGAGCAGTACTTC. Translated, it gives CASREQGIEQYF. The chain uses TRBV6-1 and TRBJ2-7; 7 bases fit TRBD1. The CDR3 spans 12 residues. With V trimmed by 6 bases and J by 6 bases, 5 bases remained unmatched. CDR1 and CDR2 from the germline V gene are MNHNS and SASEGT.

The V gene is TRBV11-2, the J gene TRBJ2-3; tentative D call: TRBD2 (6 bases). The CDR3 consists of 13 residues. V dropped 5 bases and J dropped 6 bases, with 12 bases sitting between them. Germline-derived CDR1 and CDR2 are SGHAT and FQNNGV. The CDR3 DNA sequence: TGTGCCAGCAGCCCATGGAGCGGGGATACGCAGTATTTT. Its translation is CASSPWSGDTQYF.

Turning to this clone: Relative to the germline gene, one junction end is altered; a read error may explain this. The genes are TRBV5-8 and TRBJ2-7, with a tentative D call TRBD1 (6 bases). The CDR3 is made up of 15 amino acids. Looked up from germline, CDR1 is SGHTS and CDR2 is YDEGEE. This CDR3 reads CASSQGQRSGYEQYF. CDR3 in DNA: TGCGCCAGCAGCCAAGGACAGCGTTCCGGCTACGAGCAGTACTTC.

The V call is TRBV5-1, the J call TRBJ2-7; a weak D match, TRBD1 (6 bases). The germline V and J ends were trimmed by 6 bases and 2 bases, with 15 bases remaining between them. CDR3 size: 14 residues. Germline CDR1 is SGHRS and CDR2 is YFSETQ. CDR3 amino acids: CASKGETSPYEQYF. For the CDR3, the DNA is TGCGCCAGCAAGGGGGAGACATCTCCCTACGAGCAGTACTTC. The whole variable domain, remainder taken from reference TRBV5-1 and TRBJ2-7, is KAGVTQTPRYLIKTRGQQVTLSCSPISGHRSVSWYQQTPGQGLQFLFEYFSETQRNKGNFPGRFSGRQFSNSRSEMNVSTLELGDSALYLCASKGETSPYEQYFGPGTRLTVT.

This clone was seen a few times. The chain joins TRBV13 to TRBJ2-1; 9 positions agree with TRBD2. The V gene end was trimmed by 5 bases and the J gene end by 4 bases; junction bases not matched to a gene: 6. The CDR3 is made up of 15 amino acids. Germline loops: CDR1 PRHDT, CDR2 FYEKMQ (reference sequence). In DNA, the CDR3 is TGTGCCAGCAGCCACATAGCGGGAGCTTACAATGAGCAGTTCTTC. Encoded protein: CASSHIAGAYNEQFF.

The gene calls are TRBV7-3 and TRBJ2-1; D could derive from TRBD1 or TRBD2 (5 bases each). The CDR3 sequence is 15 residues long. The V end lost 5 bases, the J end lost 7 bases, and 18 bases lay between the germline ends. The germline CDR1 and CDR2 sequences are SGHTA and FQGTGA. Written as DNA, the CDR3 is TGTGCCAGCAGCCCCCGGGACGGAGTACAGAATGAGCAGTTCTTC. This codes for CASSPRDGVQNEQFF.

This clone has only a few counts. The CDR3 DNA reads TGTGCCAGCAGTTTGAGTCTGGCGGGTAATCAGCCCCAGCATTTT. Translated, it gives CASSLSLAGNQPQHF. The chain employs TRBV28 and TRBJ1-5; D gene unclear. The germline V gene has CDR1 MDHEN and CDR2 SYDVKM. Trimming stripped 3 bases from V and 4 bases from J, with 13 bases between. CDR3 size: 15 residues.

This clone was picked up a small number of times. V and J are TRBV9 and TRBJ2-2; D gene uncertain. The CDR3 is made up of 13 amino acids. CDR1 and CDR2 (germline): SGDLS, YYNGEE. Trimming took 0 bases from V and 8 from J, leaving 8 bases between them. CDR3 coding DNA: TGTGCCAGCAGCGTAGTTCTGGGAGGGGAGCTGTTTTTT. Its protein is CASSVVLGGELFF.

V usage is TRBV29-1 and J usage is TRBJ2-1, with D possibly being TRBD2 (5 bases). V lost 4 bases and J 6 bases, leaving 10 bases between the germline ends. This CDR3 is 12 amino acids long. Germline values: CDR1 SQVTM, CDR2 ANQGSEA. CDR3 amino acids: CSVASTSNEQFF. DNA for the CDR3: TGCAGCGTTGCCTCCACTAGCAATGAGCAGTTCTTC.